Following are 20 T cell receptor beta chains from one sample sequenced in a study of T cell clones after liver transplantation. Assay: immunoSEQ multiplex PCR; the TCRdb copy retains only in-frame clones and omits some. The data hold tens of thousands of clones, with 90% to 95% observed a single time. This sample comprised CD4+ T cells from blood, obtained less than 26 months after liver transplant. Every receptor here comes from a human patient who received a liver transplant. Some T cells may be provided by the graft donor.

Only a few counts were recorded for this clone. V usage is TRBV28 and J usage is TRBJ2-7; D possibly corresponds to TRBD1 (5 bases). This CDR3 contains 13 residues. From germline, CDR1 is MDHEN and CDR2 SYDVKM. Trimming took off 7 bases at V and 1 base at J, with 11 bases between the two ends. CDR3 nucleotides: TGTGCCAGCACCATCGACAGTTCCTACGAGCAGTACTTC. Amino acids: CASTIDSSYEQYF.

The chain is built from TRBV6-5 and TRBJ2-7; unclear D gene. Between the trimmed V and J ends, which lost 4 bases and 1 base, there was a span of 11 bases. The germline V gene encodes CDR1 MNHEY and CDR2 SVGAGI. The CDR3 spans 14 residues. CDR3 DNA: TGTGCCAGCAGTTTGGCGCCCCAGTCCTACGAGCAGTACTTC. Its translation is CASSLAPQSYEQYF.

This chain uses TRBV19 with TRBJ1-1, with D maybe TRBD1 (6 bases). The CDR3 is 15 residues long. Germline lookup yields CDR1 LNHDA and CDR2 SQIVND (reference sequence). V was trimmed by 2 bases and J by 7 bases, leaving 17 bases between them. CDR3 bases: TGTGCCAGTAGTATATTGGGGGCCGACACTAGTGAAGCTTTCTTT. Its protein product is CASSILGADTSEAFF. Complete variable domain (other parts from reference TRBV19 and TRBJ1-1): DGGITQSPKYLFRKEGQNVTLSCEQNLNHDAMYWYRQDPGQGLRLIYYSQIVNDFQKGDIAEGYSVSREKKESFPLTVTSAQKNPTAFYLCASSILGADTSEAFFGQGTRLTVV.

The rearrangement links TRBV5-4 to TRBJ2-5; D is perhaps TRBD2 (6 bases). CDR1 is SGHNT and CDR2 is YYREEE in the germline V gene (reference sequence). The V end lost 4 bases, the J end lost 5 bases, and 24 bases lay between the germline ends. The CDR3 sequence is 17 residues long. In nucleotides, the CDR3 is TGTGCCAGCAGCCCTGGAGGGCGCATAGGGGCCGGTGAGACCCAGTACTTC. Protein: CASSPGGRIGAGETQYF.

This clone was found once. The CDR3 DNA sequence: TGTGCCAGCAGCGTAGCAGGGGGCGGTAACTACGAGCAGTACTTC. Residues: CASSVAGGGNYEQYF. The chain joins TRBV9 to TRBJ2-7; TRBD1 matches 8 bases. The V segment lost 0 bases and the J segment 3 bases; nucleotides outside the gene matches: 5. This CDR3 has 15 amino acids. The germline gives CDR1 SGDLS, CDR2 YYNGEE.

The chain links TRBV10-2 to TRBJ2-7; maybe TRBD2 (7 bases). Germline CDR1 and CDR2: WSHSY and SAAADI. This CDR3 has 15 residues. Trimming took off 6 bases at V and 4 bases at J, with 19 bases between the two ends. The CDR3 here is CASSKGGASGYEQYF. CDR3 in DNA: TGCGCCAGCAGCAAAGGGGGGGCCTCGGGGTACGAGCAGTACTTC.

V gene TRBV29-1 combines with J gene TRBJ1-2; 7 bases fit TRBD1. Trimming cost V 3 bases and J 3 bases; bases outside gene matches: 7. Germline V gene sequence: CDR1 SQVTM, CDR2 ANQGSEA. This CDR3 is built from 14 residues. The CDR3 spells CSVDRQGGDYGYTF. The CDR3 DNA sequence: TGCAGCGTTGATAGACAGGGAGGTGACTATGGCTACACCTTC.

The CDR3: CASSQVQGNQPQHF. CDR3 in DNA: TGCGCCAGCAGCCAAGTTCAGGGCAATCAGCCCCAGCATTTT. The chain couples TRBV4-3 to TRBJ1-5; no reliable D call. The V gene lost 1 base and the J gene lost 2 bases, with 6 bases spanning the gap. Germline-derived CDR1 and CDR2 are LGHNA and YSLEER. The CDR3 loop spans 14 amino acids.

The genes are TRBV28 and TRBJ2-1; the D is unclear. Germline V gene data show CDR1 as MDHEN and CDR2 as SYDVKM. The ends were cut back, 6 bases at V and 2 bases at J, with 2 bases in the middle. The CDR3 extends over 11 amino acids. The CDR3 bases are TGTGCCAGCAGCCCCTACAATGAGCAGTTCTTC. Translated: CASSPYNEQFF.

This chain joins TRBV27 and TRBJ2-1; D is undetermined. V dropped 5 bases and J dropped 5 bases, with 13 bases sitting between them. Germline assignment: CDR1 MNHEY and CDR2 SMNVEV (reference sequence). This CDR3 comprises 14 residues. The CDR3 here is CASSPSGRNNEQFF. CDR3 sequence (DNA): TGTGCCAGCAGTCCCTCAGGACGGAACAATGAGCAGTTCTTC.

The CDR3 loop is CASSSLLGATEAFF. For the CDR3, the DNA is TGTGCCAGCAGCTCTCTTTTAGGGGCCACTGAAGCTTTCTTT. This sequence joins TRBV7-8 and TRBJ1-1, with a tentative D call TRBD1 (5 bases). Germline V gives CDR1 SGHVS, CDR2 FQNEAQ. V lost 4 bases and J 4 bases, leaving 13 bases between the germline ends. The CDR3 is 14 residues long.

The chain employs TRBV14 and TRBJ2-7, with D unclear. V was pared by 5 bases and J by 1 base, with 12 bases between. Germline V gene data show CDR1 as SGHDN and CDR2 as FVKESK. The CDR3 consists of 14 residues. CDR3 amino acids: CASSATDRSYEQYF. The CDR3 DNA is TGTGCCAGCAGCGCGACCGATAGGTCCTACGAGCAGTACTTC. Full variable domain (outside the CDR3, taken from reference TRBV14 and TRBJ2-7): EAGVTQFPSHSVIEKGQTVTLRCDPISGHDNLYWYRRVMGKEIKFLLHFVKESKQDESGMPNNRFLAERTGGTYSTLKVQPAELEDSGVYFCASSATDRSYEQYFGPGTRLTVT.

V and J are TRBV2 and TRBJ2-7; 7 nucleotides agree with TRBD1. After removal of 4 bases from V and 5 bases from J, the junction contained 5 bases not matched to a gene. This CDR3 is 13 amino acids long. Germline-derived CDR1 and CDR2 are SNHLY and FYNNEI. Here the CDR3 reads CASSVMTGNEQYF. The DNA of the CDR3 is TGTGCCAGCAGTGTAATGACAGGGAACGAGCAGTACTTC. Full variable domain (outside the CDR3, taken from reference TRBV2 and TRBJ2-7): EPEVTQTPSHQVTQMGQEVILRCVPISNHLYFYWYRQILGQKVEFLVSFYNNEISEKSEIFDDQFSVERPDGSNFTLKIRSTKLEDSAMYFCASSVMTGNEQYFGPGTRLTVT.

The chain carries TRBV19 and TRBJ1-1, with 8 bases matching TRBD1. The CDR3 length is 16 residues. Germline V gives CDR1 LNHDA, CDR2 SQIVND (reference sequence). V shed 5 bases and J 12 bases; nucleotides not matched to a gene: 20. The CDR3 region is CASSLRMNRGFPRTFF. In nucleotides, the CDR3 is TGTGCCAGTAGTCTAAGAATGAACAGGGGGTTCCCACGGACTTTCTTT.

This sequence joins TRBV20-1 and TRBJ2-3; D gene unclear. This CDR3 is 10 amino acids long. CDR1 is DFQATT and CDR2 is SNEGSKA in the germline V gene (reference sequence). V lost 6 bases to trimming and J lost 2 bases, with 3 bases between them. The CDR3 protein is CSAYTDTQYF. The CDR3 nucleotides read TGCAGTGCATACACAGATACGCAGTATTTT.

This chain uses TRBV6-1 with TRBJ1-4; 8 bases are a match to TRBD1. The CDR3 consists of 15 residues. V lost 1 base to trimming and J lost 5 bases; unmatched junction nucleotides: 3. The germline V gene has CDR1 MNHNS and CDR2 SASEGT. CDR3 sequence (DNA): TGTGCCAGCAGTGAAGGGACAGGGAGAAATGAAAAACTGTTTTTT. Protein product: CASSEGTGRNEKLFF.

CDR3 loop: CASSSGQGAQETQYF. As DNA, the CDR3 is TGTGCCAGCAGCTCCGGACAGGGCGCGCAAGAGACCCAGTACTTC. This sequence joins TRBV7-9 and TRBJ2-5, with TRBD1 matching over 8 bases. V lost 4 bases, J lost 2 bases, and 6 bases stayed unmatched. This CDR3 comprises 15 residues. Germline V gene data show CDR1 as SEHNR and CDR2 as FQNEAQ (reference sequence).

This clone was recorded once. The chain recombines TRBV5-1 with TRBJ1-5; tentatively, D is TRBD1 (5 bases). Germline V lookup: CDR1 SGHRS, CDR2 YFSETQ. CDR3 length: 13 residues. Trimming pared 4 bases from V and 1 base from J, leaving 6 bases between. CDR3 sequence reads: CASSQGSNQPQHF. CDR3 DNA sequence: TGCGCCAGCAGCCAGGGAAGCAATCAGCCCCAGCATTTT.

This chain joins TRBV27 and TRBJ2-7; 8 bases are a match to TRBD2. CDR1 MNHEY and CDR2 SMNVEV come from the germline V gene (reference sequence). Losses at the gene ends were 3 bases for V and 2 bases for J; bases not matched to a gene: 6. The CDR3 has 15 residues. The CDR3 loop is CASSFGAGGTYEQYF. CDR3 DNA sequence: TGTGCCAGCAGTTTCGGGGCGGGAGGAACCTACGAGCAGTACTTC.

There are a few counts of this clone. The chain is built from TRBV18 and TRBJ2-5; D gene uncertain. The germline CDR1 and CDR2 sequences are KGHSH and LQKENI. CDR3 length: 14 amino acids. With 5 bases removed from V and 2 bases from J, the gap between germline ends came to 12 bases. The CDR3 DNA sequence: TGTGCCAGCTCAGCCTCAGGTGGACAAGAGACCCAGTACTTC. Translated: CASSASGGQETQYF. The variable domain in full, with the rest retrieved from reference TRBV18 and TRBJ2-5, is NAGVMQNPRHLVRRRGQEARLRCSPMKGHSHVYWYRQLPEEGLKFMVYLQKENIIDESGMPKERFSAEFPKEGPSILRIQQVVRGDSAAYFCASSASGGQETQYFGPGTRLLVL.